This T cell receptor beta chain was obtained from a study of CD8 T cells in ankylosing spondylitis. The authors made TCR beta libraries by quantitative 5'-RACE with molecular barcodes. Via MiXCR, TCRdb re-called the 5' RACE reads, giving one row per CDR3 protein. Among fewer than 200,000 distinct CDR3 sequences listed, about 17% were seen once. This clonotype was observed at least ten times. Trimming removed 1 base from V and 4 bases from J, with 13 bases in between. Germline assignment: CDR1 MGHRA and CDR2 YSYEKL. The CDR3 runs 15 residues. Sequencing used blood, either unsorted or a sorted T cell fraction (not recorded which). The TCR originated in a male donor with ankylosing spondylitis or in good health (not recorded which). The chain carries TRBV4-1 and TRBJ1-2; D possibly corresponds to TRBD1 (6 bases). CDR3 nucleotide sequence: TGCGCCAGCAGCCAAGTGGGCGACAGGCTCTATGGCTACACCTTC. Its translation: CASSQVGDRLYGYTF.